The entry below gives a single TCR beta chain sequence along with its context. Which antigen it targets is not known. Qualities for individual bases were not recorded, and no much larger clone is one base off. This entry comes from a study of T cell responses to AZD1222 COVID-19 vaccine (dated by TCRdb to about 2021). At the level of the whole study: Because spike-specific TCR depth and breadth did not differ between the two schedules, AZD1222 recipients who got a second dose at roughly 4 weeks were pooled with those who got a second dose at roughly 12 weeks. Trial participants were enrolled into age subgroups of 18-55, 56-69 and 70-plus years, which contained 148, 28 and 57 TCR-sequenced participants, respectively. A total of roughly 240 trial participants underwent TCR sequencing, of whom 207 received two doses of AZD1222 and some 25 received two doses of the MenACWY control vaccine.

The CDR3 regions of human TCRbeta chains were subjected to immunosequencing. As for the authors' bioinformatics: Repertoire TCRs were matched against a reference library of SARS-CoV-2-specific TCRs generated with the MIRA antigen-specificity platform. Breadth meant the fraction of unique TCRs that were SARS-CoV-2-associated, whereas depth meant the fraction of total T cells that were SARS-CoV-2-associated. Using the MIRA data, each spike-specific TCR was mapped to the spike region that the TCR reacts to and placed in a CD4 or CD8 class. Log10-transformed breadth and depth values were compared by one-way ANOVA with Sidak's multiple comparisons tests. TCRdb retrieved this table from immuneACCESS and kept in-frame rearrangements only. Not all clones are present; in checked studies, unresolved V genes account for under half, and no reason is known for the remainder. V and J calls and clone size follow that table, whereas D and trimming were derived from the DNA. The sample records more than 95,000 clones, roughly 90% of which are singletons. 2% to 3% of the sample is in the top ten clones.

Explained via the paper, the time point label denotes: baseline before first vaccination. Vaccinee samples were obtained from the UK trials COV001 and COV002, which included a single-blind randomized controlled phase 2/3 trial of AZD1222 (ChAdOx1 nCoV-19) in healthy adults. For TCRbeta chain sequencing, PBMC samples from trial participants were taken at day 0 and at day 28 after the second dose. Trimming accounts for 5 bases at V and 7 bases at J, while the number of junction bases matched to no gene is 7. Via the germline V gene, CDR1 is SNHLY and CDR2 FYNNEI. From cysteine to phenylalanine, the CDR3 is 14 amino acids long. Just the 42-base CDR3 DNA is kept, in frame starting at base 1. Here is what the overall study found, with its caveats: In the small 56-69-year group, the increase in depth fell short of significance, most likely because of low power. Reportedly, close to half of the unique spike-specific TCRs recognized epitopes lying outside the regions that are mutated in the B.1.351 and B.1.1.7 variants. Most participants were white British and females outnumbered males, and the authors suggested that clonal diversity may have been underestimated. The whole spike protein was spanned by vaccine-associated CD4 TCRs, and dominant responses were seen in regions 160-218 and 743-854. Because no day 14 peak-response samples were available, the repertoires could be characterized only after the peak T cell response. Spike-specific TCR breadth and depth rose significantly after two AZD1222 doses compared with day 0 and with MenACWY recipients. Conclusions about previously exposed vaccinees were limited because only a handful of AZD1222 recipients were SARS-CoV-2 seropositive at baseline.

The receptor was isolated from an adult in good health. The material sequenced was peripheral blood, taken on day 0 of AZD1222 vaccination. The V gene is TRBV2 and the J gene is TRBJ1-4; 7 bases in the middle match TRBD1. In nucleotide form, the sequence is TGTGCCAGCAGTCGACAGGGCGGTGGTGAAAAACTGTTTTTT. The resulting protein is CASSRQGGGEKLFF.